The sample holds one count of the clone carrying this T cell receptor (beta chain). Its antigen is unknown. The length of the CDR3 is 14 residues. The V gene's germline CDR1 is KGHSH and CDR2 LQKENI. Trimming took off 3 bases at V and 7 bases at J, with 15 bases between the two ends. The sample originates from a study of tumour-infiltrating T cells in Burkitt lymphoma. Turning to the study itself: Patients covered every epidemiological subtype of Burkitt lymphoma. Productive clonality predicted overall and progression-free survival. Study results and limitations: Many Burkitt lymphoma patients shared several public clonotypes.

TCRdb's table, derived via immunoSEQ multiplex PCR, lists solely in-frame clones and lacks some. The repertoire consists of more than 45,000 clones, with 31% occurring once and the leading ten covering around 3%. V usage is TRBV18 and J usage is TRBJ1-2; D is ambiguous. This clonotype was obtained from a human donor with Burkitt lymphoma. The sequenced material came from tumor tissue. DNA of the CDR3: TGTGCCAGCTCACCTAAGCCGGGGTTAAGTGGCTACACCTTC. It encodes CASSPKPGLSGYTF.